Listed here are 16 T cell receptor beta chains from one sample, sequenced in a study of blood T cell repertoires in COVID-19 (dated by TCRdb to 2018 to 2021). Receptor libraries were prepared by the immunoSEQ multiplex PCR assay. TCRdb carries this immuneACCESS record with in-frame sequences only. Its versions omit some clonotypes, under half of them owing to an unresolved V gene in the studies checked, with the rest unexplained. The sample records some 70,000 clones, around 85% of which are singletons. The ten largest clonotypes hold 1.4% of the sample. The specimen sequenced was peripheral blood. The source of these receptors is a woman in her fifties or sixties with acute or convalescent COVID-19.

The chain uses TRBV5-8 and TRBJ1-3; 9 positions agree with TRBD1. Losses at the gene ends were 0 bases for V and 3 bases for J; bases not matched to a gene: 7. The germline V gene has CDR1 SGHTS and CDR2 YDEGEE. CDR3 length: 17 amino acids. The CDR3 bases are TGTGCCAGCAGCTTGGCCCGAGGGACAGGGTTTGGAAACACCATATATTTT. It encodes CASSLARGTGFGNTIYF.

The genes are TRBV5-1 and TRBJ2-3, with 15 bases lining up with TRBD2. Germline trimming cut 3 bases from V and 5 bases from J; bases unmatched to any gene: 7. Germline V gene lookup returns CDR1 SGHRS and CDR2 YFSETQ. The CDR3 has 17 residues. The CDR3 DNA sequence: TGCGCCAGCAGCTCCACGGGACTAGCGGGGGGTGGAGATACGCAGTATTTT. Its protein product is CASSSTGLAGGGDTQYF. Supplemented by reference TRBV5-1 and TRBJ2-3, the full variable domain reads KAGVTQTPRYLIKTRGQQVTLSCSPISGHRSVSWYQQTPGQGLQFLFEYFSETQRNKGNFPGRFSGRQFSNSRSEMNVSTLELGDSALYLCASSSTGLAGGGDTQYFGPGTRLTVL.

The chain has TRBV11-2 and TRBJ2-1, with D possibly matching TRBD1 (5 bases). The length of the CDR3 is 18 residues. V shed 0 bases and J shed 0 bases, with 15 bases lying between them. CDR1 and CDR2 (germline): SGHAT, FQNNGV. CDR3 sequence reads: CASSLDRAGPSSYNEQFF. CDR3 in DNA: TGTGCCAGCAGCTTAGATCGGGCAGGGCCTAGCTCCTACAATGAGCAGTTCTTC.

This sequence joins TRBV5-1 and TRBJ2-3; D possibly corresponds to TRBD2 (5 bases). This CDR3 contains 15 residues. Germline CDR1 reads SGHRS; CDR2 reads YFSETQ. Trimming shortened V by 0 bases and J by 2 bases, and 10 bases separated the two germline ends. CDR3 sequence reads: CASSLGTQITDTQYF. In DNA form, the CDR3 reads TGCGCCAGCAGCTTGGGGACTCAGATCACAGATACGCAGTATTTT.

V is TRBV11-2 and J is TRBJ2-1; weak D call: TRBD2 (6 bases). Trimming left V 4 bases short and J 9 bases short, with 16 bases between. The germline V gene has CDR1 SGHAT and CDR2 FQNNGV. The CDR3 totals 14 residues. The CDR3, as DNA: TGTGCCAGCAGCTCATTTACTAGCATTGGTGAGCAGTTCTTC. This codes for CASSSFTSIGEQFF.

CDR3 sequence: CAWTVTQGSGGYTF. For the CDR3, the DNA is TGTGCCTGGACTGTAACCCAGGGGTCTGGGGGCTACACCTTC. The V call is TRBV30, the J call TRBJ1-2; D is perhaps TRBD1 (6 bases). The germline V and J ends were trimmed by 4 bases and 8 bases, with 20 bases remaining between them. The CDR3 sequence is 14 residues long. In germline, CDR1 is GTSNPN, CDR2 SVGIG (reference sequence).

About this clone: Other DNA sequences within the sample encode an identical CDR3. This chain uses TRBV7-9 with TRBJ1-1; D is ambiguous. The CDR3 totals 11 residues. V was pared by 5 bases and J by 5 bases, with 6 bases between. The germline V gene encodes CDR1 SEHNR and CDR2 FQNEAQ (reference sequence). CDR3 in amino acids: CASSPGTEAFF. The CDR3 bases are TGTGCCAGCAGCCCCGGGACTGAAGCTTTCTTT.

The chain joins TRBV28 to TRBJ1-2; 7 bases fit TRBD1. After removal of 5 bases from V and 5 bases from J, the junction contained 5 bases not matched to a gene. Germline V gives CDR1 MDHEN, CDR2 SYDVKM. This CDR3 is 13 amino acids long. The DNA for the CDR3 is TGTGCCAGCAGTCTTGCAGGGGGATATGGCTACACCTTC. Translated: CASSLAGGYGYTF.

The table lists this clone with a count of one. The J gene is TRBJ1-2, the V gene TRBV12-3 or TRBV12-4; TRBD1 matches at 9 bases. V was pared by 7 bases and J by 7 bases, with 7 bases of the junction left unmatched. The CDR3 sequence is 13 residues long. CDR3 in amino acids: CASNTGTGSGYTF. In nucleotides, the CDR3 is TGTGCCAGCAATACCGGGACAGGGAGTGGCTACACCTTC.

The chain is built from TRBV19 and TRBJ1-6, with D possibly being TRBD1 (6 bases). CDR3 length equals 16 residues. The V end lost 5 bases, the J end lost 10 bases, and 21 bases lay between the germline ends. CDR1 LNHDA and CDR2 SQIVND come from the germline V gene (reference sequence). The CDR3 bases are TGTGCCAGTAGTGGAAACAGGGTTTCCTTTCCCTCACCCCTCCACTTT. It yields the protein CASSGNRVSFPSPLHF.

The chain joins TRBV18 to TRBJ1-2, with TRBD1 matching over 9 bases. This CDR3 contains 14 residues. Germline V lookup: CDR1 KGHSH, CDR2 LQKENI. The junction had 4 bases not matched to a gene; V was cut back by 4 bases and J by 4 bases. The CDR3 is CASSLPTGGYGYTF. In nucleotides, the CDR3 is TGTGCCAGCTCACTCCCGACAGGGGGCTATGGCTACACCTTC.

The J gene is TRBJ1-1, the V gene TRBV4-1; no clear D. The CDR3 runs 14 residues. The V gene lost 4 bases and the J gene lost 2 bases, with 11 bases spanning the gap. CDR1 and CDR2 from the germline V gene are MGHRA and YSYEKL. CDR3 DNA sequence: TGCGCCAGCAGCCCCAATGGGCTAAACACTGAAGCTTTCTTT. This translates into CASSPNGLNTEAFF.

The rearrangement uses TRBV28 and TRBJ1-2; TRBD1 agrees at 12 bases. Germline V gene sequence: CDR1 MDHEN, CDR2 SYDVKM. The CDR3 contains 15 residues. The ends lost 6 bases at V and 3 bases at J; junction bases unmatched: 5. The CDR3 protein is CASSRDRGLDYGYTF. The CDR3 DNA follows: TGTGCCAGCAGCCGGGACAGGGGGCTAGACTATGGCTACACCTTC.

This rearrangement joins TRBV24-1 to TRBJ2-2, with D perhaps matching TRBD1 (5 bases). The CDR3 contains 13 residues. Trimming removed 1 base from V and 7 bases from J, with 6 bases in between. Germline CDR1 and CDR2: KGHDR and SFDVKD. The DNA for the CDR3 is TGTGCCACCAGTGATTTTCAGGGCGGGGAGCTGTTTTTT. Translating gives CATSDFQGGELFF.

The chain employs TRBV5-5 and TRBJ1-2; the D gene is possibly TRBD1 (6 bases). The germline V gene encodes CDR1 SGHKS and CDR2 YYEKEE (reference sequence). The CDR3 is 16 residues long. Trimming pared 2 bases from V and 4 bases from J, leaving 18 bases between. CDR3: CASSFKTARGGYGYTF. In nucleotides, the CDR3 is TGTGCCAGCAGCTTCAAAACGGCCAGGGGTGGCTATGGCTACACCTTC.

In DNA, the CDR3 is TGTGCCAGCAGTTCACAGATGGGACACCAAGTGAAAGCTTTCTTT. This translates into CASSSQMGHQVKAFF. This rearrangement joins TRBV27 to TRBJ1-1; the D gene is possibly TRBD1 (6 bases). CDR1 and CDR2 (germline): MNHEY, SMNVEV (reference sequence). The CDR3 length is 15 residues. With 4 bases removed from V and 9 bases from J, the gap between germline ends came to 21 bases.